These T cell receptor beta chains were read from a single sample in a study of shared clonotypes between healthy human individuals. Produced via immunoSEQ multiplex PCR; TCRdb's table is partial and in-frame only. Of millions of clones listed, about 92% were seen once; the top ten hold around 1.7%. The sequencing sample was made of naive CD8+ T cells from PBMCs. Source of these receptors: a man younger than 35 in good health. Some clones in this sample may be carry-over from other donors' samples. The CDR3 runs from the conserved cysteine through the conserved F or W. The order of the fields is J gene, V gene, clone size, D gene, CDR3 DNA, CDR3 protein. D genes are given only for firm matches. Clone sizes are given selectively: once, few, many, or a class where the clone is expanded.

j_call: TRBJ2-6
v_call: TRBV5-4
clone_size: NA
d_call: TRBD1
cdr3_nt: TGTGCCAGCACTACTGGACAGGCTGGGGCCAACGTCCTGACTTTC
cdr3_aa: CASTTGQAGANVLTF

j_call: TRBJ1-1
v_call: TRBV19
clone_size: NA
d_call: TRBD1
cdr3_nt: TGTGCCAGTAGCCTTTCAGGGGGCGGTAACACTGAAGCTTTCTTT
cdr3_aa: CASSLSGGGNTEAFF

j_call: TRBJ1-2
v_call: TRBV9
clone_size: NA
d_call: NA
cdr3_nt: TGTGCCAGCAGCGTAGAAAGGACCGGGAACTATGGCTACACCTTC
cdr3_aa: CASSVERTGNYGYTF

j_call: TRBJ2-1
v_call: TRBV9
clone_size: NA
d_call: NA
cdr3_nt: TGTGCCAGCAGTTCGGCCTTGTGGGGGAATGAGCAGTTCTTC
cdr3_aa: CASSSALWGNEQFF

j_call: TRBJ2-1
v_call: TRBV11-2
clone_size: NA
d_call: NA
cdr3_nt: TGTGCCAGCAGCGAGACACCTCACAATGAGCAGTTCTTC
cdr3_aa: CASSETPHNEQFF

j_call: TRBJ2-7
v_call: TRBV28
clone_size: NA
d_call: TRBD2
cdr3_nt: TGTGCCAGCAGTTTAAGGTTACCTAGCGGGAGGGAGGGTTACGAGCAGTACTTC
cdr3_aa: CASSLRLPSGREGYEQYF

j_call: TRBJ2-1
v_call: TRBV6-5
clone_size: once
d_call: NA
cdr3_nt: TGTGCCAGCAGTCCCGGCGGGGAATACAATGAGCAGTTCTTC
cdr3_aa: CASSPGGEYNEQFF

j_call: TRBJ1-5
v_call: TRBV19
clone_size: NA
d_call: NA
cdr3_nt: TGTGCCAGTAGTATTTTTTCGGGCCTGGGGGATCAGCCCCAGCATTTT
cdr3_aa: CASSIFSGLGDQPQHF

j_call: TRBJ1-4
v_call: TRBV28
clone_size: once
d_call: TRBD1
cdr3_nt: TGTGCCAGCAGGTTACAGGGGGCTGGTGAAAAACTGTTTTTT
cdr3_aa: CASRLQGAGEKLFF

j_call: TRBJ2-1
v_call: TRBV13
clone_size: NA
d_call: TRBD2
cdr3_nt: TGTGCCAGCAGCTCGACGGGACTAGCGGGACCTCTATACTACAATGAGCAGTTCTTC
cdr3_aa: CASSSTGLAGPLYYNEQFF

j_call: TRBJ2-1
v_call: TRBV27
clone_size: NA
d_call: NA
cdr3_nt: TGTGCCAGCACCCAGGGGGGTGAGCAGTTCTTC
cdr3_aa: CASTQGGEQFF

j_call: TRBJ1-3
v_call: TRBV2
clone_size: NA
d_call: NA
cdr3_nt: TGTGCCAGCAGTAAGACACCTGGAAACACCATATATTTT
cdr3_aa: CASSKTPGNTIYF

j_call: TRBJ1-1
v_call: TRBV7-2
clone_size: NA
d_call: TRBD1
cdr3_nt: TGTGCCAGCAGCCAAAGGACAGGGGAAGCTTTCTTT
cdr3_aa: CASSQRTGEAFF

j_call: TRBJ2-7
v_call: TRBV4-1
clone_size: NA
d_call: NA
cdr3_nt: TGCGCCAGCAGCTTATTTGGGCAGGTCGACGGTGAGCAGTACTTC
cdr3_aa: CASSLFGQVDGEQYF

j_call: TRBJ2-4
v_call: TRBV27
clone_size: NA
d_call: NA
cdr3_nt: TGTGCCAGCAGTTTATCGATGGGGGTAGCCAAAAACATTCAGTACTTC
cdr3_aa: CASSLSMGVAKNIQYF

j_call: TRBJ2-7
v_call: TRBV10-3
clone_size: once
d_call: NA
cdr3_nt: TGTGCCATCAGCCCACTAAACGGGACCTCCTACGAGCAGTACTTC
cdr3_aa: CAISPLNGTSYEQYF

j_call: TRBJ2-3
v_call: TRBV28
clone_size: NA
d_call: TRBD2
cdr3_nt: TGTGCCAGCGGTTTTGGGGAGGGAGATACGCAGTATTTT
cdr3_aa: CASGFGEGDTQYF

j_call: TRBJ2-7
v_call: TRBV5-6
clone_size: NA
d_call: NA
cdr3_nt: TGTGCCAGCAGCTTGGTGCACCGGACGGGTCCCTACGAGCAGTACTTC
cdr3_aa: CASSLVHRTGPYEQYF

j_call: TRBJ2-7
v_call: TRBV6-6
clone_size: NA
d_call: TRBD2
cdr3_nt: TGTGCCAGCTGTTTGCGGGAGAATACCTACGAGCAGTACTTC
cdr3_aa: CASCLRENTYEQYF

j_call: TRBJ2-1
v_call: TRBV5-4
clone_size: NA
d_call: NA
cdr3_nt: TGTGCCAGCAGCTTGGCAGGGGCTAAGGATGAGCAGTTCTTC
cdr3_aa: CASSLAGAKDEQFF